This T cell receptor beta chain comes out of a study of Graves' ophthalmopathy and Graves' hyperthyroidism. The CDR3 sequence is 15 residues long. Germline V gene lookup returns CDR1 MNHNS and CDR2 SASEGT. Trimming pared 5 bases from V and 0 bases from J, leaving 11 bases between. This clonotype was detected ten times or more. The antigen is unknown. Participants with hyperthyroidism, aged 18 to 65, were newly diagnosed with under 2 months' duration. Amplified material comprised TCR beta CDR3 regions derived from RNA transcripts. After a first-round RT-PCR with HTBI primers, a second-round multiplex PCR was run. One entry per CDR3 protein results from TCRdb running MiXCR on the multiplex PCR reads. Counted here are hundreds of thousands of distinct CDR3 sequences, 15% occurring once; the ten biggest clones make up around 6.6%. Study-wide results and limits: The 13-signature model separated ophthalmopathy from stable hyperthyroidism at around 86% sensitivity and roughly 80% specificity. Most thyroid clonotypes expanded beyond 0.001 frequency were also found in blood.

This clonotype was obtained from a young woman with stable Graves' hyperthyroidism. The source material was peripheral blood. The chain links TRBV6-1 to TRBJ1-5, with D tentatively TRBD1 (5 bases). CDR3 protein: CASSQAGYSNQPQHF. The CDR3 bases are TGTGCCAGCAGTCAGGCAGGGTATAGCAATCAGCCCCAGCATTTT.